Sequencing of this T cell receptor (beta chain) was carried out in a study of shared clonotypes between healthy human individuals. Points on this clone: Within the sample, other DNA sequences also encode this same CDR3.

The CDR3 loop spans 14 amino acids. Per the germline V gene, CDR1 is SGHTA and CDR2 is FQGTGA. V was trimmed by 1 base and J by 1 base, leaving 7 bases between them. Only in-frame clones appear in the TCRdb table, and some are missing; sequencing was by immunoSEQ multiplex PCR. Of 2 million to 2.5 million clones listed, roughly 93% are singletons. This chain joins TRBV7-3 and TRBJ1-1; D ambiguous. The sample consisted of naive CD4+ T cells from PBMCs. Noted subset: CD45RA+ positively selected. This TCR was sampled from a man aged 18 to 29 in good health. Some clones in this sample may be carry-over from other donors' samples. The DNA of the CDR3 is TGTGCCAGCAGCTTAATGGGAGGGAACACTGAAGCTTTCTTT. Translation: CASSLMGGNTEAFF.